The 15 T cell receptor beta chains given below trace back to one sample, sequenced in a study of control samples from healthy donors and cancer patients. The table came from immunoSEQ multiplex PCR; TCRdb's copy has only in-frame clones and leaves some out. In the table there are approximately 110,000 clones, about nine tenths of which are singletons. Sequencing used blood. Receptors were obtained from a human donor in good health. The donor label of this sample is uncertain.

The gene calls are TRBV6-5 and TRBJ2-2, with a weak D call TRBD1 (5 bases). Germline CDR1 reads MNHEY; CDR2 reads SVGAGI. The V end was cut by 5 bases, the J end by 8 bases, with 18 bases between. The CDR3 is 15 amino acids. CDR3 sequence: CASSRTYNNAGELFF. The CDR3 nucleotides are TGTGCCAGCAGTCGGACATACAACAACGCGGGGGAGCTGTTTTTT.

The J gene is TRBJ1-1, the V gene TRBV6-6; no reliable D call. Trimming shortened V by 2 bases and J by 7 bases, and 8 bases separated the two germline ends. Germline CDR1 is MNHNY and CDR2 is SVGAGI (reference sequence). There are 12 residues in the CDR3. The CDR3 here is CASSYGSNEAFF. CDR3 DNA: TGTGCCAGCAGTTACGGGTCGAATGAAGCTTTCTTT.

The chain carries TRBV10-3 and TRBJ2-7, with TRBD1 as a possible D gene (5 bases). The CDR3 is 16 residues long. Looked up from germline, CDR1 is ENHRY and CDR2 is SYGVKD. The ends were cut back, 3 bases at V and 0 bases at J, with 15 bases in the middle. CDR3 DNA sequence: TGTGCCATCAGTGATCAGGGCAGCCCAAGCTCCTACGAGCAGTACTTC. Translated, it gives CAISDQGSPSSYEQYF.

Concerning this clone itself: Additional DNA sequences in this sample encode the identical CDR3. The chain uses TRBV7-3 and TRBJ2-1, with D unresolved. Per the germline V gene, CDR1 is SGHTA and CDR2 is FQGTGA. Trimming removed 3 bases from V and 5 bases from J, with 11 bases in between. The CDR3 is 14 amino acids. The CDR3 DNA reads TGTGCCAGCAGCTTGGGCGGCAGAAACAATGAGCAGTTCTTC. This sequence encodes CASSLGGRNNEQFF.

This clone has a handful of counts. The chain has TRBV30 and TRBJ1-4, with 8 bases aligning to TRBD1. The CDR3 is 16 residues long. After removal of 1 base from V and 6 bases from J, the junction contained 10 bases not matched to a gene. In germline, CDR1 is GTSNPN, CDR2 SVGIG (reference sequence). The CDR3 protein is CAWSGTGRHGDEKLFF. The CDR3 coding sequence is TGTGCCTGGAGTGGGACAGGGCGGCATGGTGATGAAAAACTGTTTTTT.

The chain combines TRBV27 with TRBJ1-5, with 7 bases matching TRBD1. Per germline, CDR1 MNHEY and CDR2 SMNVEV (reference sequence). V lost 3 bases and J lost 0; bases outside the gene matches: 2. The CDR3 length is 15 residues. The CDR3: CASSLGQSSNQPQHF. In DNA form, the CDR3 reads TGTGCCAGCAGTTTGGGACAGAGTAGCAATCAGCCCCAGCATTTT.

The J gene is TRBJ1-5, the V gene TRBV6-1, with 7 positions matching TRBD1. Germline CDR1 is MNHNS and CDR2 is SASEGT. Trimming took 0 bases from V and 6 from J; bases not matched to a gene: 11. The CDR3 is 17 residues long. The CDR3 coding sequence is TGTGCCAGCAGTGAAGCAGGAGGGGGCTCGTATCGTCAGCCCCAGCATTTT. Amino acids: CASSEAGGGSYRQPQHF.

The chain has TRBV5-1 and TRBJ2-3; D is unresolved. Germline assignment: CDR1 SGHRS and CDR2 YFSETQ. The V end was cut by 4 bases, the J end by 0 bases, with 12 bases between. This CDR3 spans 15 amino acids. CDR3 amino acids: CASSSSYSSTDTQYF. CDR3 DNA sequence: TGCGCCAGCAGCAGCTCCTACTCTAGCACAGATACGCAGTATTTT.

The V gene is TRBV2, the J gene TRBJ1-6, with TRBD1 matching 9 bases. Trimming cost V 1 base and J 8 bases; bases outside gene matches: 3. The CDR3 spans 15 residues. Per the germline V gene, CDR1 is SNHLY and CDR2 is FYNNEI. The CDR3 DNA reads TGTGCCAGCAGTGAAGAGGACAGGGGATATTCACCCCTCCACTTT. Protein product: CASSEEDRGYSPLHF.

The CDR3 nucleotides read TGCAGCGCCTGGGACAGTACAGATACGCAGTATTTT. Translating gives CSAWDSTDTQYF. The genes are TRBV29-1 and TRBJ2-3; TRBD1 aligns across 7 bases. V was clipped by 7 bases and J by 3 bases; unmatched bases: 4. This CDR3 spans 12 amino acids. Germline V gives CDR1 SQVTM, CDR2 ANQGSEA.

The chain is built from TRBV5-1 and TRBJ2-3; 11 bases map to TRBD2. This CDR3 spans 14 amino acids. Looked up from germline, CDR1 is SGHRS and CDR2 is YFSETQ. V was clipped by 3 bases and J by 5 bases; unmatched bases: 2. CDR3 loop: CASSSSGGLDTQYF. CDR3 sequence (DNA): TGCGCCAGCAGCTCTAGCGGGGGGTTAGATACGCAGTATTTT.

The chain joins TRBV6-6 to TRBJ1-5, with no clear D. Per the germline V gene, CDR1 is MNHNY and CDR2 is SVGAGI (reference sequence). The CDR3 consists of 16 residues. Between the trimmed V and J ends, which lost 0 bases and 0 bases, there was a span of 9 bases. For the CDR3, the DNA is TGTGCCAGCAGTTACTCGCATCTCAATAGCAATCAGCCCCAGCATTTT. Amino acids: CASSYSHLNSNQPQHF.

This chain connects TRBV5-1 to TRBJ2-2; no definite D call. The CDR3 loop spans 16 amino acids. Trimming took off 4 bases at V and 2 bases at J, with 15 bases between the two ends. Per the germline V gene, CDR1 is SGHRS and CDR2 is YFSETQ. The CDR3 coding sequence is TGCGCCAGCAGCCCGGCCTTCTCACCCAACACCGGGGAGCTGTTTTTT. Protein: CASSPAFSPNTGELFF.

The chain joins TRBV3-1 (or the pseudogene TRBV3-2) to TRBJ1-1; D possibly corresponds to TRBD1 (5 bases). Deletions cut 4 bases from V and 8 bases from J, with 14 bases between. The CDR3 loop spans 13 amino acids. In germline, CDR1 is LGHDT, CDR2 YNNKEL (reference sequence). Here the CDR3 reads CASSLYRDSEAFF. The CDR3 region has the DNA TGTGCCAGCAGCCTTTACCGGGACTCCGAAGCTTTCTTT.

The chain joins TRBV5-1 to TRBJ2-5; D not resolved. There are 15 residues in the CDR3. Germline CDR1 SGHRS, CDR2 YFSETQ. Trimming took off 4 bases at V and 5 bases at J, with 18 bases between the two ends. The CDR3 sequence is CASSPGHGNVETQYF. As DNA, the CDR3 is TGCGCCAGCAGCCCCGGCCATGGGAATGTGGAGACCCAGTACTTC. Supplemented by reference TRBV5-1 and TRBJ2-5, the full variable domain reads KAGVTQTPRYLIKTRGQQVTLSCSPISGHRSVSWYQQTPGQGLQFLFEYFSETQRNKGNFPGRFSGRQFSNSRSEMNVSTLELGDSALYLCASSPGHGNVETQYFGPGTRLLVL.